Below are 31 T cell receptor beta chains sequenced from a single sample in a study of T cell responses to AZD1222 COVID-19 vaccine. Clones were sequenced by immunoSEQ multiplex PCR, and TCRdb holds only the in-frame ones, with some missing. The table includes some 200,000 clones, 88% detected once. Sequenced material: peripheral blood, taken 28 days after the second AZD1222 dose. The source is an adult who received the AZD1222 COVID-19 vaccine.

The CDR3 nucleotides read TGTGCCAGCAGCTTCCAAGGAGGGGACTACTCCTACGAGCAGTACTTC. It translates to CASSFQGGDYSYEQYF. J is TRBJ2-7 and V is TRBV7-2, with TRBD2 matching 7 bases. Trimming removed 3 bases from V and 0 bases from J; junction bases left unmatched: 8. Germline CDR1 reads SGHTA; CDR2 reads FQGNSA. CDR3 length: 16 residues.

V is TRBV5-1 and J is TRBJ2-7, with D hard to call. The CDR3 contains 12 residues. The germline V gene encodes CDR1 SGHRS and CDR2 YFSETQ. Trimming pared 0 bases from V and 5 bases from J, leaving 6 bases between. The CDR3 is CASSLGFHEQYF. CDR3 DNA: TGCGCCAGCAGCTTGGGCTTCCACGAGCAGTACTTC.

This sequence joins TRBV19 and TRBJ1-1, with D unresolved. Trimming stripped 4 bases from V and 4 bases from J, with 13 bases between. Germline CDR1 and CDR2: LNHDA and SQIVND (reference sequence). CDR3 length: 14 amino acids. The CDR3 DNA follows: TGTGCCAGTAGTACTAGGAACCTACTCACTGAAGCTTTCTTT. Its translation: CASSTRNLLTEAFF.

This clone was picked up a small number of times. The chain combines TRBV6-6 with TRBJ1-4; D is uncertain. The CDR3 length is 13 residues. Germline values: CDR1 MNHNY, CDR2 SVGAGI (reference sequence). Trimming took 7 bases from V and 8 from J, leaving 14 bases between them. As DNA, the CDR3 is TGTGCCAGCATGGGCAGGCCGAGGGAAAAACTGTTTTTT. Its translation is CASMGRPREKLFF.

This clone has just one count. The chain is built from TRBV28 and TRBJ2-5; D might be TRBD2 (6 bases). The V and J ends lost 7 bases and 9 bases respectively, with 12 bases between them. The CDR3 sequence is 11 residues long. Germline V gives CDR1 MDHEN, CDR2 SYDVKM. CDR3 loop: CASMVPGAQYF. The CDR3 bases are TGTGCCAGCATGGTCCCGGGGGCCCAGTACTTC.

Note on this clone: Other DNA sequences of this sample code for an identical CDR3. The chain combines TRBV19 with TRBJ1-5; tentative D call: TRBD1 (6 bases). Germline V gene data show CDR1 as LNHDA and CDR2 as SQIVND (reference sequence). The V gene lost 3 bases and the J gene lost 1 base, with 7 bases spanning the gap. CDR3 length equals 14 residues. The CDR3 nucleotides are TGTGCCAGTAGTATTACAGGGAGCAATCAGCCCCAGCATTTT. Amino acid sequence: CASSITGSNQPQHF. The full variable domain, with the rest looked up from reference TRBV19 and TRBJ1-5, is DGGITQSPKYLFRKEGQNVTLSCEQNLNHDAMYWYRQDPGQGLRLIYYSQIVNDFQKGDIAEGYSVSREKKESFPLTVTSAQKNPTAFYLCASSITGSNQPQHFGDGTRLSIL.

The CDR3 DNA reads as TGTGCCAGCAGCACTGGGACAGGGAGCGACGAGCAGTACTTC. This gives the protein CASSTGTGSDEQYF. The chain combines TRBV6-6 with TRBJ2-7, with 9 bases matching TRBD1. The CDR3 covers 14 residues. J lost 5 bases, V lost 6 bases, and 8 bases had no gene match. The V gene's germline CDR1 is MNHNY and CDR2 SVGAGI (reference sequence).

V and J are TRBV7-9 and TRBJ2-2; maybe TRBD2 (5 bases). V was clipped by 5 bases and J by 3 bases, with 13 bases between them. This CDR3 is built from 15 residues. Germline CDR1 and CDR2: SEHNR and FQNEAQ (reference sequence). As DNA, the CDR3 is TGTGCCAGCAGCCCCCCTACTAGGGACACCGGGGAGCTGTTTTTT. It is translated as CASSPPTRDTGELFF.

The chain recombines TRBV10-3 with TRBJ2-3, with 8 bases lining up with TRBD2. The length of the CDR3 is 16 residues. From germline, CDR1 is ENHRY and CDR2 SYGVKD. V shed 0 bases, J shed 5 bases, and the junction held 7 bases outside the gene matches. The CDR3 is CAISESTSGPRDTQYF. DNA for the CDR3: TGTGCCATCAGTGAGTCCACTAGCGGTCCCCGAGATACGCAGTATTTT.

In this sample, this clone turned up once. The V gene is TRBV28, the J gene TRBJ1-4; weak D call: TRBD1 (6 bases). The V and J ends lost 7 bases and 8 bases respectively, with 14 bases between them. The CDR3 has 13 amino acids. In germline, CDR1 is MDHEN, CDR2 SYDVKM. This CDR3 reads CASTLGGGEKLFF. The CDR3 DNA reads TGTGCCAGCACCCTCGGAGGGGGGGAAAAACTGTTTTTT.

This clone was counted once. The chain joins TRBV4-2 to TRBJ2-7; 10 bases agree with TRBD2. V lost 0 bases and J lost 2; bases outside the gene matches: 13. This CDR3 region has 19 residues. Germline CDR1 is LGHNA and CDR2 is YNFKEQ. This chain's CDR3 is CASSQDRGPTSGAPYEQYF. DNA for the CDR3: TGTGCCAGCAGCCAAGATAGGGGCCCCACTAGCGGGGCCCCCTACGAGCAGTACTTC.

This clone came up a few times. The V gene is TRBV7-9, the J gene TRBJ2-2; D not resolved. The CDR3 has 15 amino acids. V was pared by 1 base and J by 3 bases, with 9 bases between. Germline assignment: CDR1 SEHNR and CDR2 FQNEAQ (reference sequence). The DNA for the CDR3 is TGTGCCAGCAGCTTAGGGGCCGCGGACACCGGGGAGCTGTTTTTT. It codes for CASSLGAADTGELFF. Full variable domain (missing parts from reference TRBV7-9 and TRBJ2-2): DTGVSQNPRHKITKRGQNVTFRCDPISEHNRLYWYRQTLGQGPEFLTYFQNEAQLEKSRLLSDRFSAERPKGSFSTLEIQRTEQGDSAMYLCASSLGAADTGELFFGEGSRLTVL.

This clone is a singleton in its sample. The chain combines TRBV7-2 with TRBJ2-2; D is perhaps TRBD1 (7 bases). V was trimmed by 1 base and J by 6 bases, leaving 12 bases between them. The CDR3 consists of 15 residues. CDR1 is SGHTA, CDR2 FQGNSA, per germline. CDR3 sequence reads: CASSLGRRGAGELFF. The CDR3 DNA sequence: TGTGCCAGCAGCTTAGGCCGCAGGGGGGCCGGGGAGCTGTTTTTT.

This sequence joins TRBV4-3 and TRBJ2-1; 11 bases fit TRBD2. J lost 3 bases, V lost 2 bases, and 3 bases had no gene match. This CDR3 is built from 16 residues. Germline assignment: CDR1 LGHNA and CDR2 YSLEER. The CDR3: CASSQPTSGSYNEQFF. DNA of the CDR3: TGCGCCAGCAGCCAACCTACTAGCGGGAGCTACAATGAGCAGTTCTTC.

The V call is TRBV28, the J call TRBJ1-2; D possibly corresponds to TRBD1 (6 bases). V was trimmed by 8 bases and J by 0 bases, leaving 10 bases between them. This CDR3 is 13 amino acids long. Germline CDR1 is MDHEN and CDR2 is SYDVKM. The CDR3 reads CASWTDTNYGYTF. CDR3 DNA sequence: TGTGCCAGCTGGACAGATACTAACTATGGCTACACCTTC.

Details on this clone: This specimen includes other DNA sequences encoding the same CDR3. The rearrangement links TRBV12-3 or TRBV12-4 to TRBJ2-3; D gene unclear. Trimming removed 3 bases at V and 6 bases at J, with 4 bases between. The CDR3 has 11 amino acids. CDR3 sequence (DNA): TGTGCCAGCAGTTTCACCGATACGCAGTATTTT. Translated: CASSFTDTQYF.

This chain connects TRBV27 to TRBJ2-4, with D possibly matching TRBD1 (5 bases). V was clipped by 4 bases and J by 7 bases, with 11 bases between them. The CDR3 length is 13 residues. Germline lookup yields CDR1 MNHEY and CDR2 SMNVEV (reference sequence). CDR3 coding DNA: TGTGCCAGCAGTTCACCCCCAGGGAACATTCAGTACTTC. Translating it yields CASSSPPGNIQYF.

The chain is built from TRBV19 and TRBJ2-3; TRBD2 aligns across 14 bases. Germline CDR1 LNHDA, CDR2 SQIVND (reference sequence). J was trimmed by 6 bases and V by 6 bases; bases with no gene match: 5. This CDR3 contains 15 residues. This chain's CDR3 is CASRGGLAGADTQYF. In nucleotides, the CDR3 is TGTGCCAGTAGGGGGGGACTAGCGGGAGCGGATACGCAGTATTTT. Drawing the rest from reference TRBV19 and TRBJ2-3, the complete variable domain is DGGITQSPKYLFRKEGQNVTLSCEQNLNHDAMYWYRQDPGQGLRLIYYSQIVNDFQKGDIAEGYSVSREKKESFPLTVTSAQKNPTAFYLCASRGGLAGADTQYFGPGTRLTVL.

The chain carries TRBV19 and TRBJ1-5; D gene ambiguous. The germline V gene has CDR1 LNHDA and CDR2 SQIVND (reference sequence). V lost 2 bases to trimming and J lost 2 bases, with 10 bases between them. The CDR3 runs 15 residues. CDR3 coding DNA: TGTGCCAGTAGTATAACCCTCCTGGGCAATCAGCCCCAGCATTTT. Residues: CASSITLLGNQPQHF.

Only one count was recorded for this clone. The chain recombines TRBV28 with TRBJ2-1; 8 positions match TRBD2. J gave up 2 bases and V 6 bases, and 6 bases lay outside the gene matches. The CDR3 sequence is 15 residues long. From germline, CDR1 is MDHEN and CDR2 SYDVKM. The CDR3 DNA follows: TGTGCCAGCAGCCGAGCGGGAGCTGCCTACAATGAGCAGTTCTTC. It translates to CASSRAGAAYNEQFF.

CDR3 loop: CASSLPGFYGYTF. DNA of the CDR3: TGTGCCAGCAGCTTACCAGGTTTCTATGGCTACACCTTC. This chain joins TRBV7-6 and TRBJ1-2, with D hard to call. Trimming cost V 2 bases and J 4 bases, with 8 bases left between them. This CDR3 has 13 residues. Germline V gives CDR1 SGHVS, CDR2 FNYEAQ.

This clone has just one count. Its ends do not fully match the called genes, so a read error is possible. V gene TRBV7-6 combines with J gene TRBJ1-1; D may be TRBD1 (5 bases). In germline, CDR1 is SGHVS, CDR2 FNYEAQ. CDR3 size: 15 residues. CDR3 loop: CASGSASGLNTEAFF. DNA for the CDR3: TGTGCCAGCGGCTCGGCTTCAGGGCTGAATACTGAAGCTTTCTTT.

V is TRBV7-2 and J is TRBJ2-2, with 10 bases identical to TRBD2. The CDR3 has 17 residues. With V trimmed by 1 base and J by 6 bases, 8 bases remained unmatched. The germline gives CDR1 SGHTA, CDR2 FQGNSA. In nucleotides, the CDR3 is TGTGCCAGCAGCTTAGTATCTAGCGGGAGAAACGCCGGGGAGCTGTTTTTT. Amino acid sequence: CASSLVSSGRNAGELFF.

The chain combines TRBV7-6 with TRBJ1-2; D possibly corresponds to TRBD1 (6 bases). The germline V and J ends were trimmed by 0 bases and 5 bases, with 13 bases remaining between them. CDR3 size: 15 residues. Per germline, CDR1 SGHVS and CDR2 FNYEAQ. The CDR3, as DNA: TGTGCCAGCAGCTTAGCGGGGGGCGCGGGGTATGGCTACACCTTC. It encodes CASSLAGGAGYGYTF.

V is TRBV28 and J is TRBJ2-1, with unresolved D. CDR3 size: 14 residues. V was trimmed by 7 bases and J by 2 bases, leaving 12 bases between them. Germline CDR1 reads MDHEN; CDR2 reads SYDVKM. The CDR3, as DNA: TGTGCCAGCAAGTGGGCACTGACCTACAATGAGCAGTTCTTC. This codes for CASKWALTYNEQFF.

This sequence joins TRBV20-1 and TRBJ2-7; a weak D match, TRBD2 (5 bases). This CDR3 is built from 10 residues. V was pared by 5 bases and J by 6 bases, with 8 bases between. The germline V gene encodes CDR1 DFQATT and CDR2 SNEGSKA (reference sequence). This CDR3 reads CSALGSEQYF. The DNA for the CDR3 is TGCAGTGCTCTAGGGAGCGAGCAGTACTTC.

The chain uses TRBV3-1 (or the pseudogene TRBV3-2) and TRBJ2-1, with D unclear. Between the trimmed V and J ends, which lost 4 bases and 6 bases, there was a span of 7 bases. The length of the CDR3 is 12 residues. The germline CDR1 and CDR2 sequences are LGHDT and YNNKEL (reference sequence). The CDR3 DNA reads TGTGCCAGCAGCCCCTGGGGCAATGAGCAGTTCTTC. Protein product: CASSPWGNEQFF.

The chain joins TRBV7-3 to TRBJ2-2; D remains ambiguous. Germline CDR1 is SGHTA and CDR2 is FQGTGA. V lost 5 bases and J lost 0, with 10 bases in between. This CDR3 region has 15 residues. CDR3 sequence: CASSGGPTNTGELFF. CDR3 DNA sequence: TGTGCCAGCAGCGGTGGACCGACGAACACCGGGGAGCTGTTTTTT. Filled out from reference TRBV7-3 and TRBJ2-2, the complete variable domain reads GAGVSQTPSNKVTEKGKYVELRCDPISGHTALYWYRQSLGQGPEFLIYFQGTGAADDSGLPNDRFFAVRPEGSVSTLKIQRTERGDSAVYLCASSGGPTNTGELFFGEGSRLTVL.

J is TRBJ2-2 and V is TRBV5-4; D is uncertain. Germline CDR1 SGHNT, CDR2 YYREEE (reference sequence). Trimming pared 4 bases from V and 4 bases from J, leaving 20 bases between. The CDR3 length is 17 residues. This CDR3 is CASSPRNYDSGTGELFF. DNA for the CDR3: TGTGCCAGCAGCCCCAGGAATTATGACTCCGGCACCGGGGAGCTGTTTTTT. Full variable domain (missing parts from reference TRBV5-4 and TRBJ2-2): ETGVTQSPTHLIKTRGQQVTLRCSSQSGHNTVSWYQQALGQGPQFIFQYYREEENGRGNFPPRFSGLQFPNYSSELNVNALELDDSALYLCASSPRNYDSGTGELFFGEGSRLTVL.

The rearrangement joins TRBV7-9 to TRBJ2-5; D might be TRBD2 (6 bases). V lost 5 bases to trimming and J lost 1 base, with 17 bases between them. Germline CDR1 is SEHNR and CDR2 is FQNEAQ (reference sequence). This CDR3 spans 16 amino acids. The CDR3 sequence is CASSLPASALQETQYF. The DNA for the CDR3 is TGTGCCAGCAGCCTCCCTGCTAGCGCCCTCCAAGAGACCCAGTACTTC.

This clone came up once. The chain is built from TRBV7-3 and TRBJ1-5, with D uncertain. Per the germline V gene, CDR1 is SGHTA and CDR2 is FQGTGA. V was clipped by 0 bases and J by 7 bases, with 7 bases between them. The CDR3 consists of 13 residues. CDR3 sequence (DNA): TGTGCCAGCAGCTTAACGTTAGGCCAGCCCCAGCATTTT. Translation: CASSLTLGQPQHF.